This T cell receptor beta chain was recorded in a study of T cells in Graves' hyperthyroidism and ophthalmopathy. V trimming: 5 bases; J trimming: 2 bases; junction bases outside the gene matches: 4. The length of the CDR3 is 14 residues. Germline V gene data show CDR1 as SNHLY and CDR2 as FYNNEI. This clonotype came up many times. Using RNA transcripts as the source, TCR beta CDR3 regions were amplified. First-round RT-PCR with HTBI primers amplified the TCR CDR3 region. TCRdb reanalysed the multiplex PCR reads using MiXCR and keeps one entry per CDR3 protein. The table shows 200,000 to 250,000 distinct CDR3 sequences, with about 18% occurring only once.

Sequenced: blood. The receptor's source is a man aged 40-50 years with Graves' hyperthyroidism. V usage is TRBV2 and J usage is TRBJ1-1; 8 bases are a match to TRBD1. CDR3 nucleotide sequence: TGTGCCAGCAGTTGGGGACAGGCTAACACTGAAGCTTTCTTT. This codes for CASSWGQANTEAFF.